The T cell receptor (beta chain) under discussion was sequenced for a study of T cell repertoires in cytomegalovirus infection. For the study at large: CMV infection plus the matching HLA type was flagged by public TCR beta signatures.

A single record per CDR3 protein comes from TCRdb applying MiXCR to the reads. The sample comprises about 740,000 distinct CDR3 sequences, approximately 33% of which are singletons, and around a sixth rests with the top ten. Overall study findings and caveats: HLA-C-restricted CMV clonotypes gave the most frequent clonotype in two of eight donors.

The V gene's germline CDR1 is SNHLY and CDR2 FYNNEI. The CDR3 length is 13 residues. Trimming removed 8 bases from V and 11 bases from J, with 19 bases in between. A note on this clonotype: Its specificity is unknown.

The TCR sequence derives from a human donor in good health (CMV status not recorded). Some clones in this sample may be carry-over from other donors' samples. The material was cultured PBMCs, obtained from culture after CMV antigen stimulation. The chain employs TRBV2 and TRBJ1-5; maybe TRBD1 (6 bases). Written as DNA, the CDR3 is TGTGCCAGCCTTGGACAGCCCCGTGGCTCCCAGCATTTT. Protein product: CASLGQPRGSQHF.